These T cell receptor beta chains were read from a single sample in a study of beta chain features in type 1 diabetes. Some clones are missing from TCRdb's copy, which holds only in-frame ones; the method was immunoSEQ multiplex PCR. The sample lists some 52,000 clones; approximately 45% were seen once. Sequenced input: Tregs from blood. The source is a man aged 25 to 45 with type 1 diabetes. CDR3s include the opening cysteine and the closing phenylalanine or tryptophan. Fields, in order: clone size, D gene, J gene, V gene, CDR3 DNA, CDR3 protein. A D gene is named only where the DNA matches it firmly. Clone size appears in some rows only: once, few, many, or a class for an expanded clone.

>few|NA|TRBJ2-7|TRBV7-9
TGTGCCAGCAGCGAAAAGGGGACACCCCCTAGAGACGAGCAGTACTTC
CASSEKGTPPRDEQYF
>few|NA|TRBJ2-7|TRBV2
TGTGCCAGCAAAGCGAGCGAGACCTACGAGCAGTACTTC
CASKASETYEQYF
>NA|NA|TRBJ1-1|TRBV7-4
TGTGCCAGCAGCTCAGAACAGGGTAGGACTCTGAAGAACACTGAAGCTTTCTTT
CASSSEQGRTLKNTEAFF
>NA|TRBD2|TRBJ2-7|TRBV7-2
TGTGCCAGCAGCCCCAGCCTACTAGCGGGTCTGGGGGAGCAGTACTTC
CASSPSLLAGLGEQYF
>NA|NA|TRBJ2-7|TRBV4-1
TGCGCCAGCAGCCAATCTCCTGTTGCGGGACTTTCCTACGAGCAGTACTTC
CASSQSPVAGLSYEQYF
>NA|NA|TRBJ1-5|TRBV28
TGTGCCAGCAGTTTTGGGATCGGCAGGGGAAATCAGCCCCAGCATTTT
CASSFGIGRGNQPQHF
>NA|NA|TRBJ1-1|TRBV9
TGTGCCAGCAGCGTAGACAGGAACACTGAAGCTTTCTTT
CASSVDRNTEAFF
>NA|TRBD1|TRBJ2-7|TRBV28
TGTGCCAGCAGTAGGGGACAGACAGCTCGCGAGCAGTACTTC
CASSRGQTAREQYF
>NA|NA|TRBJ2-1|TRBV2
TGTGCCAGCAGAGAAACCGGGACTCCGCCGTTCTTC
CASRETGTPPFF
>few|TRBD1|TRBJ1-1|TRBV5-1
TGCGCCAGCAGCTTGACAGGGGGTACGATCACTGAAGCTTTCTTT
CASSLTGGTITEAFF
>NA|NA|TRBJ2-3|TRBV7-2
TGTGCCAGCAGCTCCCCGGGATCAGATACGCAGTATTTT
CASSSPGSDTQYF
>NA|NA|TRBJ1-5|TRBV7-2
TGTGCCAGCAGCCCGCTCCGAGGGAGCAATCAGCCCCAGCATTTT
CASSPLRGSNQPQHF
>few|NA|TRBJ2-1|TRBV27
TGTGCCAGCAGTCAACTTGCGGGCAACAATGAGCAGTTCTTC
CASSQLAGNNEQFF
>NA|NA|TRBJ2-7|TRBV11-3
TGTGCCAGCAGCTTAGATCTACGGGGGAAGCAGTACTTC
CASSLDLRGKQYF
>few|NA|TRBJ2-7|TRBV7-9
TGTGCCAGCAGCTTAGGAGGGGAAGGGACTGGGTCCTACGAGCAGTACTTC
CASSLGGEGTGSYEQYF
>few|TRBD2|TRBJ2-7|TRBV6-1
TGTGCCAGCAGTGAAGGGGCTAGCGGGAGGGCCTACGAGCAGTACTTC
CASSEGASGRAYEQYF
>NA|NA|TRBJ2-5|TRBV6-1
TGTGCCAGCATTCGGGTATCGCAAGAGACCCAGTACTTC
CASIRVSQETQYF
>few|NA|TRBJ1-2|TRBV4-2
TGTGCCAGCAGCCAAGATCCGGACTATGGCTACACCTTC
CASSQDPDYGYTF
>NA|NA|TRBJ1-1|TRBV6-6
TGTGCCAGCAGCCTTGTTCCGACTGAAGCTTTCTTT
CASSLVPTEAFF
>NA|NA|TRBJ2-3|TRBV7-8
TGTGCCAGCAGCTTAGAAGAAGGCGGAACGCAGTATTTT
CASSLEEGGTQYF
>few|TRBD1|TRBJ1-1|TRBV28
TGTGCCAGCAGTGGGACAGACACTGAAGCTTTCTTT
CASSGTDTEAFF
>NA|TRBD1|TRBJ1-1|TRBV28
TGTGCCAGCACTTCCGGGACAGCGGACACTGAAGCTTTCTTT
CASTSGTADTEAFF
>few|TRBD1|TRBJ2-6|TRBV11-2
TGTGCCAGCAGACGGTCCGGGACAGGGGGCCTTGGGGCCAACGTCCTGACTTTC
CASRRSGTGGLGANVLTF
>NA|NA|TRBJ2-7|TRBV4-2
TGTGCCAGCAGCCAAGATAAACAGGGGCGGGGAGGTTTCTCCTACGAGCAGTACTTC
CASSQDKQGRGGFSYEQYF
>NA|NA|TRBJ2-5|TRBV5-1
TGCGCCAGCTCCCCGACGGCAGGGGGGGAGACCCAGTACTTC
CASSPTAGGETQYF
>NA|NA|TRBJ1-2|TRBV15
TGTGCCACCAGCAGGGCTCAGGGATATGGCTACACCTTC
CATSRAQGYGYTF
>NA|NA|TRBJ2-7|TRBV4-1
TGCGCCAGCAGGAGTGTAAGCTCCTACGAGCAGTACTTC
CASRSVSSYEQYF
>few|TRBD2|TRBJ2-1|TRBV18
TGTGCCAGCTCTCCTAGCGGAAGCTCCTACAATGAGCAGTTCTTC
CASSPSGSSYNEQFF
>NA|NA|TRBJ1-1|TRBV7-8
TGTGCCAGCCTCAGGGGTATGAACACTGAAGCTTTCTTT
CASLRGMNTEAFF
>NA|TRBD1|TRBJ1-6|TRBV13
TGTGCCAGCAGCCGACAGGGGGCCGAACATTCACCCCTCCACTTT
CASSRQGAEHSPLHF
>few|TRBD2|TRBJ2-3|TRBV7-2
TGTGCCAGCAGCTTAGCGGGAGGGACAGATACGCAGTATTTT
CASSLAGGTDTQYF
>NA|TRBD1|TRBJ2-7|TRBV10-3
TGTGCCATCAGTGAGTCGATAGGGACAGGCGTCGGGGAGCAGTACTTC
CAISESIGTGVGEQYF
>few|NA|TRBJ2-3|TRBV30
TGTGCCTGGAACCCGCCGGGTAGGACAGATACGCAGTATTTT
CAWNPPGRTDTQYF
>NA|NA|TRBJ2-7|TRBV19
TGTGCCAGTAGTATCGTCGGACTAACCTACGAGCAGTACTTC
CASSIVGLTYEQYF
>few|TRBD1|TRBJ1-5|TRBV19
TGTGCCAGTAGCTCACCGGGACAGGCGGGGAATCAGCCCCAGCATTTT
CASSSPGQAGNQPQHF
>NA|TRBD2|TRBJ2-1|TRBV7-3
TGTGCCAGCAGCTTAAGACTAGCGGACTACAATGAGCAGTTCTTC
CASSLRLADYNEQFF
>NA|TRBD1|TRBJ2-5|TRBV7-2
TGTGCCAGCAGCTCGGGACAGGGGGCGGCCCAGTACTTC
CASSSGQGAAQYF
>few|NA|TRBJ2-5|TRBV5-1
TGCGCCAGCAGCATTGCGACAGATTGGGGAGAGACCCAGTACTTC
CASSIATDWGETQYF
>NA|TRBD2|TRBJ2-7|TRBV4-1
TGCGCCAGCAGCCAAGACCCCAGCGGGGGACGATACGAGCAGTACTTC
CASSQDPSGGRYEQYF
>NA|NA|TRBJ1-2|TRBV28
TGTGCCAGCAGCCTTGACGGGTATGGCTACACCTTC
CASSLDGYGYTF
>few|NA|TRBJ2-3|TRBV2
TGTGCCAGCAGTGAAATCCGGGGGGATACGCAGTATTTT
CASSEIRGDTQYF
>few|TRBD1|TRBJ2-5|TRBV5-1
TGCGCCAGCAAGGCTGGAGACAGGGGGTCCGAGACCCAGTACTTC
CASKAGDRGSETQYF
>NA|TRBD2|TRBJ2-1|TRBV18
TGTGCCAGCTCACGCAAGCGGGAAGACTTGAATGAGCAGTTCTTC
CASSRKREDLNEQFF
>once|NA|TRBJ1-6|TRBV7-3
TGTGCCAGCAGCCTTCAAGGGGGTTCACCCCTCCACTTT
CASSLQGGSPLHF
>few|NA|TRBJ2-1|TRBV4-2
TGTGCCAGCAGCCAAGGGACGGGAAGTGAGCAGTTCTTC
CASSQGTGSEQFF
>few|TRBD1|TRBJ1-4|TRBV19
TGTGCCAGTAGTATACTGGGCACAGGGGGAAGAGAAAAACTGTTTTTT
CASSILGTGGREKLFF
>NA|TRBD1|TRBJ2-5|TRBV11-2
TGTGCCAGCAGCTCGGGACAGCAAGAGACCCAGTACTTC
CASSSGQQETQYF
>few|NA|TRBJ1-2|TRBV29-1
TGCAGCGTTGAGGAGGGGTTCGATGGCTACACCTTC
CSVEEGFDGYTF
>few|NA|TRBJ2-7|TRBV6-1
TGTGCCAGCACCCAGTCCGTCTACGAGCAGTACTTC
CASTQSVYEQYF
>NA|NA|TRBJ2-1|TRBV5-1
TGCGCCACCAGGATAGCCGGGGATGAGCAGTTCTTC
CATRIAGDEQFF
>once|NA|TRBJ1-2|TRBV28
TGTGCCAGCAGTCCCCTTTCGCCCCCAGGGAATGGCTACACCTTC
CASSPLSPPGNGYTF
>once|NA|TRBJ2-2|TRBV19
TGTGCCAGTAGTATAAGAGAAACCGGGGAGCTGTTTTTT
CASSIRETGELFF
>few|NA|TRBJ1-2|TRBV5-1
TGCGCCAGCAGCAGCAGGGGTCTCGCTATCTATGGCTACACCTTC
CASSSRGLAIYGYTF
>NA|NA|TRBJ1-1|TRBV18
TGTGCCAGCTCACCTCTTCGGAACACTGAAGCTTTCTTT
CASSPLRNTEAFF
>few|TRBD2|TRBJ2-1|TRBV6-5
TGTGCCAGCAGTAGACTAGCGGGAGTATATGAGCAGTTCTTC
CASSRLAGVYEQFF
>few|NA|TRBJ2-1|TRBV7-3
TGTGCCAGCAGCTATATGGAGGGATCAGGGGGGAATGAGCAGTTCTTC
CASSYMEGSGGNEQFF
>NA|NA|TRBJ2-6|TRBV13
TGTGCCAGCAGCTTAAAATGGGTCCCGGGAGCTGGGGCCAACGTCCTGACTTTC
CASSLKWVPGAGANVLTF
>NA|TRBD2|TRBJ2-3|TRBV2
TGTGCCAGCAAACTAGCGGGAGGCACAGATACGCAGTATTTT
CASKLAGGTDTQYF
>NA|NA|TRBJ2-1|TRBV2
TGTGCCAGCAGTGTCAGGGATTGGGAGCAGTTCTTC
CASSVRDWEQFF
>NA|TRBD1|TRBJ1-5|TRBV6-6
TGTGCCAGCAGGAATACCGGGACAGGGATAAATCAGCCCCAGCATTTT
CASRNTGTGINQPQHF